Listed below are T cell receptor beta chains from one sample, sequenced in a study of regulatory dendritic cells for organ transplantation. Sequencing was performed with immunoSEQ multiplex PCR; in TCRdb, only in-frame clones are kept and a portion is missing. Of roughly 34,000 clones in the sample, roughly 91% were seen once. What was sequenced was naive CD4+ T cells from blood. Receptors were obtained from a human donor in good health. Each CDR3 is given with its conserved first and last residue. The D gene is left open where the match is weak. Only some rows state a clone size, as once, few, many or a class for expanded clones.

clone_size: NA; d_call: NA; j_call: TRBJ2-1; v_call: TRBV6-5; cdr3_aa: CASRAVLPYNEQFF; cdr3_nt: TGTGCCAGCAGGGCGGTTCTGCCATACAATGAGCAGTTCTTC
clone_size: once; d_call: NA; j_call: TRBJ1-2; v_call: TRBV5-1; cdr3_aa: CASNPGLGGYTF; cdr3_nt: TGCGCCAGCAATCCGGGGCTCGGGGGCTACACCTTC
clone_size: once; d_call: NA; j_call: TRBJ1-4; v_call: TRBV7-9; cdr3_aa: CASRAPFVGGRNEKLFF; cdr3_nt: TGTGCCAGCAGGGCGCCTTTTGTGGGGGGGCGTAATGAAAAACTGTTTTTT
clone_size: few; d_call: NA; j_call: TRBJ1-6; v_call: TRBV18; cdr3_aa: CASSPQGPNSPLHF; cdr3_nt: TGTGCCAGCTCACCCCAAGGCCCGAACTCACCCCTCCACTTT
clone_size: NA; d_call: NA; j_call: TRBJ1-3; v_call: TRBV7-6; cdr3_aa: CASSLAAGKAAGNTIYF; cdr3_nt: TGTGCCAGCAGCTTAGCGGCAGGGAAGGCCGCCGGAAACACCATATATTTT
clone_size: NA; d_call: NA; j_call: TRBJ2-2; v_call: TRBV7-2; cdr3_aa: CASSLVRGTGELFF; cdr3_nt: TGTGCCAGCAGCTTAGTTAGGGGAACCGGGGAGCTGTTTTTT
clone_size: NA; d_call: NA; j_call: TRBJ2-2; v_call: TRBV27; cdr3_aa: CASSARGQMLGGELFF; cdr3_nt: TGTGCCAGCAGCGCCAGGGGCCAGATGCTAGGCGGGGAGCTGTTTTTT
clone_size: NA; d_call: TRBD1; j_call: TRBJ1-5; v_call: TRBV5-5; cdr3_aa: CASSFGTAEDQPQHF; cdr3_nt: TGTGCCAGCAGCTTTGGGACAGCTGAAGATCAGCCCCAGCATTTT
clone_size: once; d_call: TRBD1; j_call: TRBJ2-2; v_call: TRBV29-1; cdr3_aa: CSVRGREGANTGELFF; cdr3_nt: TGCAGCGTTCGGGGCCGCGAGGGGGCTAACACCGGGGAGCTGTTTTTT
clone_size: NA; d_call: NA; j_call: TRBJ1-5; v_call: TRBV5-8; cdr3_aa: CASSRGAQPNQPQHF; cdr3_nt: TGTGCCAGCAGCCGTGGCGCGCAGCCCAATCAGCCCCAGCATTTT
clone_size: NA; d_call: NA; j_call: TRBJ1-1; v_call: TRBV7-2; cdr3_aa: CASSSNPAGLTEAFF; cdr3_nt: TGTGCCAGCAGCTCTAATCCCGCGGGGCTCACTGAAGCTTTCTTT
clone_size: NA; d_call: TRBD1; j_call: TRBJ1-1; v_call: TRBV18; cdr3_aa: CASSRDRDNTEAFF; cdr3_nt: TGTGCCAGCTCACGAGACAGGGACAACACTGAAGCTTTCTTT
clone_size: NA; d_call: TRBD2; j_call: TRBJ2-3; v_call: TRBV9; cdr3_aa: CASSVVAGGADTQYF; cdr3_nt: TGTGCCAGCAGCGTAGTAGCGGGGGGCGCAGATACGCAGTATTTT
clone_size: once; d_call: NA; j_call: TRBJ2-1; v_call: TRBV4-1; cdr3_aa: CASSQDPQNEQFF; cdr3_nt: TGCGCCAGCAGCCAAGATCCCCAGAATGAGCAGTTCTTC
clone_size: NA; d_call: TRBD1; j_call: TRBJ1-4; v_call: TRBV15; cdr3_aa: CATSAVMDRSNEKLFF; cdr3_nt: TGTGCCACCAGCGCAGTAATGGACAGGTCTAATGAAAAACTGTTTTTT
clone_size: NA; d_call: NA; j_call: TRBJ2-7; v_call: TRBV11-2; cdr3_aa: CASSRGIIGGFYEQYF; cdr3_nt: TGTGCCAGCAGCCGCGGAATAATTGGGGGGTTCTACGAGCAGTACTTC
clone_size: NA; d_call: NA; j_call: TRBJ2-1; v_call: TRBV7-2; cdr3_aa: CASSLVGSWTNEQFF; cdr3_nt: TGTGCCAGCAGCTTAGTGGGGTCCTGGACGAATGAGCAGTTCTTC
clone_size: NA; d_call: TRBD2; j_call: TRBJ2-3; v_call: TRBV7-9; cdr3_aa: CASSFSGGPSDTQYF; cdr3_nt: TGTGCCAGCAGCTTTAGCGGGGGGCCGTCGGATACGCAGTATTTT
clone_size: NA; d_call: TRBD2; j_call: TRBJ2-1; v_call: TRBV9; cdr3_aa: CASSVAVAGGGEQFF; cdr3_nt: TGTGCCAGCAGCGTAGCGGTAGCGGGAGGGGGTGAGCAGTTCTTC
clone_size: NA; d_call: TRBD2; j_call: TRBJ2-7; v_call: TRBV15; cdr3_aa: CATSREPTTSGSGYEQYF; cdr3_nt: TGTGCCACCAGCAGAGAACCCACGACTAGCGGGAGCGGGTACGAGCAGTACTTC
clone_size: NA; d_call: NA; j_call: TRBJ2-5; v_call: TRBV7-2; cdr3_aa: CASSLNMGETQYF; cdr3_nt: TGTGCCAGCAGCTTAAACATGGGGGAGACCCAGTACTTC
clone_size: NA; d_call: TRBD1; j_call: TRBJ1-2; v_call: TRBV7-3; cdr3_aa: CASSLGGTDGYTF; cdr3_nt: TGTGCCAGCAGCCTTGGCGGGACAGATGGCTACACCTTC
clone_size: NA; d_call: NA; j_call: TRBJ2-4; v_call: TRBV6-6; cdr3_aa: CASSGGKNIQYF; cdr3_nt: TGTGCCAGTAGTGGGGGCAAAAACATTCAGTACTTC
clone_size: few; d_call: NA; j_call: TRBJ1-1; v_call: TRBV30; cdr3_aa: CAWSSYPGTDKAFF; cdr3_nt: TGTGCCTGGAGTTCCTACCCGGGGACCGATAAAGCTTTCTTT
clone_size: NA; d_call: NA; j_call: TRBJ2-2; v_call: TRBV19; cdr3_aa: CASRSGNGELFF; cdr3_nt: TGTGCCAGTAGATCAGGGAACGGGGAGCTGTTTTTT
clone_size: NA; d_call: TRBD1; j_call: TRBJ2-7; v_call: TRBV2; cdr3_aa: CASRPGQSSYEQYF; cdr3_nt: TGTGCCAGCAGGCCGGGACAGAGCTCCTACGAGCAGTACTTC
clone_size: NA; d_call: TRBD2; j_call: TRBJ2-3; v_call: TRBV18; cdr3_aa: CASSPRQDSSGRRTDTQYF; cdr3_nt: TGTGCCAGCTCACCCCGTCAGGACTCTAGCGGGAGGAGAACAGATACGCAGTATTTT
clone_size: NA; d_call: NA; j_call: TRBJ2-3; v_call: TRBV4-1; cdr3_aa: CASSYRTSTDTQYF; cdr3_nt: TGCGCCAGCAGCTACCGGACTAGCACAGATACGCAGTATTTT
clone_size: NA; d_call: NA; j_call: TRBJ2-1; v_call: TRBV5-1; cdr3_aa: CASSFGGEQFF; cdr3_nt: TGCGCCAGCAGCTTCGGGGGCGAGCAGTTCTTC
clone_size: NA; d_call: NA; j_call: TRBJ2-7; v_call: TRBV2; cdr3_aa: CASRPASSYEQYF; cdr3_nt: TGTGCCAGCAGGCCGGCTAGCTCCTACGAGCAGTACTTC
clone_size: NA; d_call: NA; j_call: TRBJ1-2; v_call: TRBV28; cdr3_aa: CASSSGNYGYTF; cdr3_nt: TGTGCCAGCAGTTCAGGAAACTATGGCTACACCTTC
clone_size: NA; d_call: NA; j_call: TRBJ1-1; v_call: TRBV20-1; cdr3_aa: CSARGYTEAFF; cdr3_nt: TGCAGTGCTAGAGGGTACACTGAAGCTTTCTTT
clone_size: NA; d_call: NA; j_call: TRBJ1-2; v_call: TRBV9; cdr3_aa: CASSVEGTPIGGYTF; cdr3_nt: TGTGCCAGCAGCGTAGAAGGGACCCCAATAGGTGGCTACACCTTC
clone_size: NA; d_call: NA; j_call: TRBJ2-1; v_call: TRBV18; cdr3_aa: CASSSGTLNEQFF; cdr3_nt: TGTGCCAGCTCATCCGGGACGCTAAATGAGCAGTTCTTC
clone_size: NA; d_call: TRBD2; j_call: TRBJ2-3; v_call: TRBV9; cdr3_aa: CASSGGTSGAQGTQYF; cdr3_nt: TGTGCCAGCAGCGGAGGGACTAGCGGGGCGCAAGGTACGCAGTATTTT
clone_size: NA; d_call: NA; j_call: TRBJ1-1; v_call: TRBV18; cdr3_aa: CASSPGAWATEAFF; cdr3_nt: TGTGCCAGCTCACCGGGTGCTTGGGCCACTGAAGCTTTCTTT
clone_size: NA; d_call: NA; j_call: TRBJ2-1; v_call: TRBV10-3; cdr3_aa: CAISEYNEQFF; cdr3_nt: TGTGCCATCAGTGAATACAATGAGCAGTTCTTC
clone_size: NA; d_call: TRBD1; j_call: TRBJ1-2; v_call: TRBV28; cdr3_aa: CASSSTGEGYTF; cdr3_nt: TGTGCCAGCAGTTCTACAGGGGAGGGCTACACCTTC
clone_size: NA; d_call: TRBD2; j_call: TRBJ2-7; v_call: TRBV19; cdr3_aa: CATTTSGNTYEQYF; cdr3_nt: TGTGCCACCACCACTAGCGGAAACACCTACGAGCAGTACTTC
clone_size: NA; d_call: TRBD1; j_call: TRBJ2-5; v_call: TRBV7-8; cdr3_aa: CASSSKLDRGQETQYF; cdr3_nt: TGTGCCAGCAGCTCGAAGCTGGACAGGGGGCAAGAGACCCAGTACTTC
clone_size: NA; d_call: TRBD2; j_call: TRBJ2-1; v_call: TRBV2; cdr3_aa: CASSYRGLAGGRDEQFF; cdr3_nt: TGTGCCAGCAGTTACAGGGGACTAGCGGGAGGTCGGGATGAGCAGTTCTTC
clone_size: NA; d_call: NA; j_call: TRBJ1-2; v_call: TRBV27; cdr3_aa: CASSTREAANYGYTF; cdr3_nt: TGTGCCAGCAGTACCAGGGAGGCGGCTAACTATGGCTACACCTTC
clone_size: NA; d_call: NA; j_call: TRBJ2-2; v_call: TRBV2; cdr3_aa: CASQGDTGELFF; cdr3_nt: TGTGCCAGTCAGGGAGACACCGGGGAGCTGTTTTTT
clone_size: NA; d_call: NA; j_call: TRBJ1-1; v_call: TRBV10-3; cdr3_aa: CAISESTGGRGAFF; cdr3_nt: TGTGCCATCAGTGAGTCGACGGGGGGACGGGGAGCTTTCTTT
clone_size: NA; d_call: NA; j_call: TRBJ2-7; v_call: TRBV19; cdr3_aa: CASSSPSVNRGEQYF; cdr3_nt: TGTGCCAGTAGTAGTCCGTCTGTGAATCGGGGCGAGCAGTACTTC
clone_size: NA; d_call: TRBD2; j_call: TRBJ2-5; v_call: TRBV19; cdr3_aa: CASSIIQLAGDLQETQYF; cdr3_nt: TGTGCCAGTAGTATTATCCAGCTAGCGGGGGACCTTCAGGAGACCCAGTACTTC
clone_size: NA; d_call: TRBD1; j_call: TRBJ2-7; v_call: TRBV28; cdr3_aa: CASSLMDRGYEQYF; cdr3_nt: TGTGCCAGCAGTTTAATGGACAGGGGTTACGAGCAGTACTTC
clone_size: NA; d_call: NA; j_call: TRBJ1-5; v_call: TRBV11-2; cdr3_aa: CASSFSGQQPQHF; cdr3_nt: TGTGCCAGCAGCTTCAGTGGGCAACAGCCCCAGCATTTT
clone_size: NA; d_call: NA; j_call: TRBJ1-2; v_call: TRBV6-1; cdr3_aa: CATRLTYGYTF; cdr3_nt: TGTGCCACCAGGCTTACTTATGGCTACACCTTC